These T cell receptor beta chains were read from a single sample in a study of T cells after yellow fever vaccination. TCRdb re-called the 5' RACE reads with MiXCR, one entry per CDR3 protein. The profile covers about 340,000 distinct CDR3 sequences, with roughly an eighth appearing a single time and more than 3% taken by the ten largest. Sequencing used CD4+ T cells sorted from PBMCs, obtained 15 days after the yellow fever booster vaccination. All receptors derive from a man aged 18 to 29 who received the YFV17D yellow fever vaccine. Each CDR3 is given with its conserved first and last residue. D genes are given only for firm matches. Clone size, where shown, is once, few, many, or a class for clones that have expanded.

TRBV5-1	TRBJ2-1	TRBD2	-	TGCGCCAGCAGCCTTGTCGGGGGGGACAATGAGCAGTTCTTC	CASSLVGGDNEQFF
TRBV12-3/TRBV12-4	TRBJ2-1	-	few	TGTGCCAGCAGTCCCCGGGGGAGCCGAAGCATAGGGAATGAGCAGTTCTTC	CASSPRGSRSIGNEQFF
TRBV7-2	TRBJ2-1	-	-	TGTGCCAGCAGCTCCTCCCTCGGGGGTTACAATGAGCAGTTCTTC	CASSSSLGGYNEQFF
TRBV15	TRBJ2-2	-	few	TGTGCCACCAGCAGAGGTGGGCAGGGTAACACCGGGGAGCTGTTTTTT	CATSRGGQGNTGELFF
TRBV4-1	TRBJ2-3	-	-	TGCGCCAGCAGCCAATGGGGAAACAGTCAACTCGGGGATACGCAGTATTTT	CASSQWGNSQLGDTQYF
TRBV5-1	TRBJ1-1	-	-	TGCGCCAGCAGCGCCGACCCGGGTTGGGACACTGAAGCTTTCTTT	CASSADPGWDTEAFF
TRBV6-5	TRBJ1-1	-	-	TGTGCCAGCAGTTACTCGATGTCCACTGAAGCTTTCTTT	CASSYSMSTEAFF
TRBV21-1	TRBJ2-7	-	few	TGTGCCAGCAGCAGATCGGGACTAGCGGGGGCTTACGAGCAGTACTTC	CASSRSGLAGAYEQYF
TRBV3-1	TRBJ1-6	-	-	TGTGCCAGCAGCCAAGGACATGGGATACCCCTCCACTTT	CASSQGHGIPLHF
TRBV5-1	TRBJ1-1	-	-	TGCGCCAGCAGCTTGTTCGCAGGGCTTGCGGACACTGAAGCTTTCTTT	CASSLFAGLADTEAFF
TRBV13	TRBJ2-3	TRBD1	few	TGTGCCAGCAGCCCGCGCTGGGACAGGCTACGCACAGATACGCAGTATTTT	CASSPRWDRLRTDTQYF
TRBV6-4	TRBJ2-3	-	-	TGTGCCAGCAGTGATGCACCGGGATATACGCAGTATTTT	CASSDAPGYTQYF
TRBV12-3/TRBV12-4	TRBJ1-4	-	-	TGTGCCAGCAGTTTAGGTTGGGCAGTGGATGAAAAACTGTTTTTT	CASSLGWAVDEKLFF
TRBV12-3/TRBV12-4	TRBJ1-1	-	-	TGTGCCAGCAGTCTAGCCCAGGGTTCCGAAGCTTTCTTT	CASSLAQGSEAFF
TRBV3-1	TRBJ1-5	-	many	TGTGCCAGCAGCCAAGATGCAGGGCTGGATCAGCCCCAGCATTTT	CASSQDAGLDQPQHF
TRBV5-5	TRBJ2-5	TRBD1	-	TGTGCCAGCAGCGGCAGGGGGCTCCAAGAGACCCAGTACTTC	CASSGRGLQETQYF
TRBV5-1	TRBJ2-5	TRBD2	-	TGCGCCAGCAGCTTCACGGGGGGAAGGGAGACCCAGTACTTC	CASSFTGGRETQYF
TRBV12-3/TRBV12-4	TRBJ2-7	-	-	TGTGCCAGCAGTAAGACAGCCTCCTACGAGCAGTACTTC	CASSKTASYEQYF
TRBV20-1	TRBJ2-5	TRBD2	many	TGCAGTGTCCCCGGACTAGGGGAACGGACCCAGTACTTC	CSVPGLGERTQYF
TRBV5-1	TRBJ2-2	-	-	TGCGCCAGCAGCTTGGCCAAGGGTCGAGACACCGGGGAGCTGTTTTTT	CASSLAKGRDTGELFF
TRBV5-6	TRBJ2-1	TRBD2	many	TGTGCCAGCAGTTTGACTAGCGGGGGTTCCTACAATGAGCAGTTCTTC	CASSLTSGGSYNEQFF
TRBV5-5	TRBJ2-5	TRBD1	few	TGTGCCAGCAGCCCGTTAGCCCTGACAGGGGGAAAGACCCAGTACTTC	CASSPLALTGGKTQYF
TRBV5-4	TRBJ2-4	-	-	TGTGCCAGCAGCTTGGCGCCCGGGGACATTCAGTACTTC	CASSLAPGDIQYF
TRBV6-5	TRBJ1-2	-	-	TGTGCCAGCAGCTCCGCCGGACGTTACTATGGCTACACCTTC	CASSSAGRYYGYTF
TRBV7-9	TRBJ2-7	TRBD1	-	TGTGCCAGCAGACCCGGGACAGGGGGCTCCGACTCCTACGAGCAGTACTTC	CASRPGTGGSDSYEQYF
TRBV9	TRBJ1-1	-	-	TGTGCCAGCAGCGTCAGCAGGGGCACTGAAGCTTTCTTT	CASSVSRGTEAFF
TRBV15	TRBJ1-4	-	-	TGTGCCACCAGCAGAGGGGGACGAGTTGAAAAACTGTTTTTT	CATSRGGRVEKLFF
TRBV29-1	TRBJ2-3	TRBD2	few	TGCAGCGGTGGGACTAGTGGCGATACGCAGTATTTT	CSGGTSGDTQYF
TRBV7-2	TRBJ1-2	-	-	TGTGCCAGCAGCTTAGGGACGACGTATGGCTACACCTTC	CASSLGTTYGYTF
TRBV7-9	TRBJ2-1	-	few	TGTGCCAGCAGCCCCCCCGGGGGAATCTACAATGAGCAGTTCTTC	CASSPPGGIYNEQFF
TRBV6-5	TRBJ2-5	TRBD2	few	TGTGCCAGCAGTTACTCAGGGGGACTAGGGCCCGAGACCCAGTACTTC	CASSYSGGLGPETQYF
TRBV6-5	TRBJ2-7	-	-	TGTGCCAGCAGTTACCAGGACGGGAGAACGTACGAGCAGTACTTC	CASSYQDGRTYEQYF
TRBV27	TRBJ2-5	-	many	TGTGCCAGCAGTAAAACAGGAACGTACCAAGAGACCCAGTACTTC	CASSKTGTYQETQYF
TRBV7-2	TRBJ2-2	TRBD2	few	TGTGCCAGCAGCCCGCGGGGGGGCTCTAACACCGGGGAGCTGTTTTTT	CASSPRGGSNTGELFF
TRBV20-1	TRBJ2-1	-	-	TGCAGTGCCCCCGCCTGGCCGCGCGGGCAGTTCTTC	CSAPAWPRGQFF
TRBV6-5	TRBJ1-1	TRBD1	-	TGTGCCAGCAGCAACGACAGGGTTAGGACTGAAGCTTTCTTT	CASSNDRVRTEAFF
TRBV14	TRBJ2-3	-	many	TGTGCCAGCAGCCAAGATTGGACGGGATCGCAGTATTTT	CASSQDWTGSQYF
TRBV7-3	TRBJ2-3	-	few	TGTGCCAGCAGCCCATCCGTGGCAGGGTCCGCGGATACGCAGTATTTT	CASSPSVAGSADTQYF
TRBV6-5	TRBJ2-3	TRBD1	few	TGTGCCAGCAGAAGACAGGGGTCAGATACGCAGTATTTT	CASRRQGSDTQYF
TRBV12-3/TRBV12-4	TRBJ1-4	TRBD1	few	TGTGCCAGCAGCCAGGGGACAGGGAGAAAACTGTTTTTT	CASSQGTGRKLFF
TRBV5-1	TRBJ2-1	-	many	TGCGCCAGCAGCGGGGGAGTCTACAATGAGCAGTTCTTC	CASSGGVYNEQFF
TRBV10-3	TRBJ1-2	TRBD1	-	TGTGCCTCGAGACAGGGGGCGAACTATGGCTACACCTTC	CASRQGANYGYTF
TRBV12-3/TRBV12-4	TRBJ2-3	TRBD2	few	TGTGCCAGCAGGCGAAGAGGAGGACTAGACGGCGATACGCAGTATTTT	CASRRRGGLDGDTQYF
TRBV5-6	TRBJ1-1	-	few	TGTGCCAGCAGCCGAGGACAGCCTCGGAACACTGAAGCTTTCTTT	CASSRGQPRNTEAFF
TRBV5-6	TRBJ1-2	TRBD1	-	TGTGCCAGCACACAGGGGGGGTATGGCTACACCTTC	CASTQGGYGYTF
TRBV20-1	TRBJ1-6	-	once	TGCAGTGCTAGAGATGCTGCGGGTAGCTCACCCCTCCACTTT	CSARDAAGSSPLHF
TRBV28	TRBJ2-5	TRBD1	-	TGTGCCAGCAGTGCCATATGGGGGACAGGGGAAGAGACCCAGTACTTC	CASSAIWGTGEETQYF
TRBV14	TRBJ2-3	TRBD2	few	TGTGCCAGCAGCCCACCGGCTAGCGGGACCAGCACAGATACGCAGTATTTT	CASSPPASGTSTDTQYF
TRBV4-1	TRBJ1-5	-	few	TGCGCCAGCAGCCAAGGGTTGGGGGCCCGAGTCGATCAGCCCCAGCATTTT	CASSQGLGARVDQPQHF
TRBV20-1	TRBJ1-2	-	-	TGCAGTGCCCTAGGGTTTAATGGCTACACCTTC	CSALGFNGYTF
TRBV24-1	TRBJ1-5	-	few	TGTGCAGCGGGCCCAATGGGGCCCCAGCATTTT	CAAGPMGPQHF
TRBV29-1	TRBJ2-7	TRBD2	many	TGCAGCGTTGCTAAAACTGCGGGGGGAACCTACGAGCAGTACTTC	CSVAKTAGGTYEQYF
TRBV9	TRBJ2-3	TRBD2	many	TGTGCCAGCAGCCCGGGGACTAGCGGGGGCACAGATACGCAGTATTTT	CASSPGTSGGTDTQYF
TRBV11-2	TRBJ1-2	-	-	TGTGCCAGCAGCTTATCAATTGGAGGGGATCGTGGCTACACCTTC	CASSLSIGGDRGYTF
TRBV5-1	TRBJ1-1	-	-	TGCGCCAGCAGCCCCACCGACAGCTTGAACACTGAAGCTTTCTTT	CASSPTDSLNTEAFF
TRBV6-5	TRBJ1-2	-	many	TGTGCCAGCAGTTACAGTCCTGACTTGCGTGGCTACACCTTC	CASSYSPDLRGYTF